Following are 26 T cell receptor beta chains from one sample sequenced in a study of beta chain features in type 1 diabetes. General study findings and limits: Researchers report that Type 1 diabetes patients had moderately but significantly shorter TCRB CDR3s across all four CD4+ subsets.

Their target antigens are unknown. The investigators reverse transcribed all of the isolated RNA, so they sequenced expressed TCRB transcripts. Method: immunoSEQ multiplex PCR; TCRdb's copy keeps in-frame clones and lacks some. This sample has under 300,000 clones, with around 9.9% found just once. What was sequenced was naive CD4+ T cells from blood. These receptors came from a man under 40 with type 1 diabetes.

The CDR3 DNA follows: TGTGCCAGCAGTTACTCAGCGGGGGAATACGAGCAGTACTTC. It codes for CASSYSAGEYEQYF. This chain links TRBV6-5 with TRBJ2-7; 8 nucleotides match TRBD2. Unmatched junction bases numbered 2, after V lost 0 bases and J lost 4 bases. CDR1 and CDR2 from the germline V gene are MNHEY and SVGAGI. The CDR3 runs 14 residues.

The chain recombines TRBV5-1 with TRBJ2-1, with TRBD1 identical over 9 bases. The trim removed 3 bases at V and 7 bases at J, leaving 5 bases unmatched. The germline CDR1 and CDR2 sequences are SGHRS and YFSETQ. The CDR3 extends over 14 amino acids. CDR3 bases: TGCGCCAGCAGCTGGGACAGGGAGGAAAATGAGCAGTTCTTC. Translated: CASSWDREENEQFF.

The chain links TRBV5-4 to TRBJ1-4, with unresolved D. The V gene's germline CDR1 is SGHNT and CDR2 YYREEE (reference sequence). With 0 bases removed from V and 0 bases from J, the gap between germline ends came to 9 bases. The CDR3 has 16 residues. The CDR3 spells CASSLGGTATNEKLFF. The CDR3 coding sequence is TGTGCCAGCAGCTTGGGCGGTACTGCAACTAATGAAAAACTGTTTTTT.

Only a few counts were recorded for this clone. The chain combines TRBV11-2 with TRBJ2-3, with D perhaps matching TRBD2 (5 bases). From germline, CDR1 is SGHAT and CDR2 FQNNGV. The CDR3 loop spans 18 amino acids. Trimming left V 4 bases short and J 0 bases short, with 20 bases between. Here the CDR3 DNA reads TGTGCCAGCAGCTCCCAGTTGTGGACTGGTACTAGCACAGATACGCAGTATTTT. Amino acids: CASSSQLWTGTSTDTQYF.

This clone was seen a handful of times. The chain links TRBV11-2 to TRBJ1-2; D possibly corresponds to TRBD1 (5 bases). The germline V and J ends were trimmed by 4 bases and 4 bases, with 10 bases remaining between them. The germline CDR1 and CDR2 sequences are SGHAT and FQNNGV. The CDR3 consists of 13 residues. As DNA, the CDR3 is TGTGCCAGCAGCTCCGACAGCGTCTATGGCTACACCTTC. Residues: CASSSDSVYGYTF.

The table lists this clone with a few counts. The chain couples TRBV2 to TRBJ2-2, with a weak D call TRBD1 (5 bases). The germline gives CDR1 SNHLY, CDR2 FYNNEI. This CDR3 has 13 amino acids. The V gene lost 7 bases and the J gene lost 6 bases, with 12 bases spanning the gap. CDR3 DNA sequence: TGTGCCAGCATTCGTCAGGGTCCCGGGGAGCTGTTTTTT. Translation: CASIRQGPGELFF.

This chain connects TRBV18 to TRBJ2-3, with D possibly TRBD1 on 6 matching bases. V was pared by 1 base and J by 5 bases, with 13 bases between. This CDR3 contains 15 residues. Germline V gene data show CDR1 as KGHSH and CDR2 as LQKENI. The CDR3 coding sequence is TGTGCCAGCTCACCACGACAGGTCGGGGTAGATACGCAGTATTTT. Residues: CASSPRQVGVDTQYF.

This rearrangement joins TRBV7-8 to TRBJ1-2; no clear D. The germline V and J ends were trimmed by 5 bases and 1 base, with 14 bases remaining between them. The germline V gene has CDR1 SGHVS and CDR2 FQNEAQ. This CDR3 is built from 15 residues. The CDR3 here is CASSPTYEDNYGYTF. The CDR3 DNA reads TGTGCCAGCAGCCCCACTTACGAGGATAACTATGGCTACACCTTC.

The table lists this clone with a few counts. CDR3 loop: CAWSASGGGYTQYF. The CDR3 DNA is TGTGCCTGGAGTGCTAGCGGGGGAGGTTATACGCAGTATTTT. The chain uses TRBV30 and TRBJ2-3; 10 bases agree with TRBD2. This CDR3 is built from 14 residues. Unmatched junction bases numbered 5, after V lost 1 base and J lost 7 bases. Germline V gene data show CDR1 as GTSNPN and CDR2 as SVGIG (reference sequence).

This clone was detected only a few times. This chain links TRBV4-1 with TRBJ2-4; TRBD1 might be the D (5 bases). V lost 5 bases and J lost 0, with 8 bases in between. Germline loops: CDR1 MGHRA, CDR2 YSYEKL. The CDR3 length is 14 residues. CDR3 DNA: TGCGCCAGCAGCGTACAGGTAGCCAAAAACATTCAGTACTTC. Protein: CASSVQVAKNIQYF.

This clone was picked up a small number of times. The chain carries TRBV15 and TRBJ1-1; no reliable D call. The CDR3 contains 15 residues. Germline V lookup: CDR1 LNHNV, CDR2 YYDKDF (reference sequence). The ends were cut back, 6 bases at V and 0 bases at J, with 14 bases in the middle. The CDR3 DNA reads TGTGCCACCAGTCAGTATGGGCAGGTGAACACTGAAGCTTTCTTT. Encoded protein: CATSQYGQVNTEAFF.

This chain uses TRBV19 with TRBJ1-1; D gene unclear. Trimming stripped 8 bases from V and 4 bases from J, with 14 bases between. Per germline, CDR1 LNHDA and CDR2 SQIVND (reference sequence). CDR3 size: 13 residues. CDR3 DNA: TGTGCCAGTCCCAGCGGAAAGGGCACTGAAGCTTTCTTT. Protein: CASPSGKGTEAFF.

This clone was counted a few times. The chain employs TRBV5-1 and TRBJ2-2; D remains ambiguous. Per the germline V gene, CDR1 is SGHRS and CDR2 is YFSETQ. V was trimmed by 0 bases and J by 3 bases, leaving 3 bases between them. The CDR3 contains 13 residues. CDR3 sequence (DNA): TGCGCCAGCAGCTTGGGGCACACCGGGGAGCTGTTTTTT. As protein: CASSLGHTGELFF. Combining the CDR3 with reference TRBV5-1 and TRBJ2-2 gives the whole variable domain KAGVTQTPRYLIKTRGQQVTLSCSPISGHRSVSWYQQTPGQGLQFLFEYFSETQRNKGNFPGRFSGRQFSNSRSEMNVSTLELGDSALYLCASSLGHTGELFFGEGSRLTVL.

V usage is TRBV5-1 and J usage is TRBJ2-5; 7 bases are a match to TRBD1. Trimming at V came to 6 bases and at J to 9 bases, leaving 14 bases not matched to a gene. Germline CDR1 reads SGHRS; CDR2 reads YFSETQ. The CDR3 covers 14 residues. Written as DNA, the CDR3 is TGCGCCAGCACTCCGGGACAGCCGCTCGAGGCCCAGTACTTC. This encodes CASTPGQPLEAQYF. Filled out from reference TRBV5-1 and TRBJ2-5, the complete variable domain reads KAGVTQTPRYLIKTRGQQVTLSCSPISGHRSVSWYQQTPGQGLQFLFEYFSETQRNKGNFPGRFSGRQFSNSRSEMNVSTLELGDSALYLCASTPGQPLEAQYFGPGTRLLVL.

This clone has only a few counts. In the same sample, other DNA sequences code for this CDR3. The V gene is TRBV30, the J gene TRBJ2-3; possibly TRBD2 for D (5 bases). The CDR3 is made up of 13 amino acids. From germline, CDR1 is GTSNPN and CDR2 SVGIG (reference sequence). Between the trimmed V and J ends, which lost 2 bases and 4 bases, there was a span of 10 bases. The CDR3 loop is CAWSTGGPDTQYF. The DNA of the CDR3 is TGTGCCTGGAGTACGGGCGGGCCAGATACGCAGTATTTT. The full variable domain, completed using reference TRBV30 and TRBJ2-3, is SQTIHQWPATLVQPVGSPLSLECTVEGTSNPNLYWYRQAAGRGLQLLFYSVGIGQISSEVPQNLSASRPQDRQFILSSKKLLLSDSGFYLCAWSTGGPDTQYFGPGTRLTVL.

This chain joins TRBV4-2 and TRBJ1-3, with 11 bases lining up with TRBD1. The CDR3 runs 16 residues. Germline assignment: CDR1 LGHNA and CDR2 YNFKEQ. The J segment lost 6 bases and the V segment lost 0 bases, leaving 4 bases of the junction unmatched. The CDR3 spells CASSQDRDRGTNTIYF. CDR3 DNA: TGTGCCAGCAGCCAAGATAGGGACAGGGGGACAAACACCATATATTTT.

Remarks on this clone: Additional DNA sequences in this sample encode the identical CDR3. The rearrangement links TRBV5-1 to TRBJ2-7, with TRBD1 matching 11 bases. With 2 bases clipped from V and 4 bases from J, the junction kept 2 bases outside the gene matches. This CDR3 has 14 amino acids. Germline assignment: CDR1 SGHRS and CDR2 YFSETQ. CDR3 in DNA: TGCGCCAGCAGCTTAGGACAGGGGGCGTACGAGCAGTACTTC. This gives the protein CASSLGQGAYEQYF.

This rearrangement joins TRBV5-1 to TRBJ2-6, with no clear D. This CDR3 is built from 15 residues. V was pared by 3 bases and J by 0 bases, with 7 bases between. Germline V gene sequence: CDR1 SGHRS, CDR2 YFSETQ. The CDR3 here is CASSSSSSGANVLTF. The CDR3 DNA sequence: TGCGCCAGCAGCTCCTCCAGCTCTGGGGCCAACGTCCTGACTTTC.

This clone turned up a few times. J is TRBJ2-5 and V is TRBV11-2; 7 bases are shared with TRBD1. The CDR3 totals 14 residues. V dropped 1 base and J dropped 4; count of bases not matched to a gene: 3. The germline V gene has CDR1 SGHAT and CDR2 FQNNGV. The CDR3 spells CASSLGGGAETQYF. The CDR3 DNA sequence: TGTGCCAGCAGCTTAGGAGGGGGCGCAGAGACCCAGTACTTC.

The CDR3: CASRVGIPYEQYF. The CDR3 bases are TGTGCCAGCAGGGTGGGCATACCCTACGAGCAGTACTTC. The chain recombines TRBV2 with TRBJ2-7; D remains unclear. CDR3 length: 13 amino acids. Between the trimmed V and J ends, which lost 6 bases and 2 bases, there was a span of 11 bases. The germline V gene has CDR1 SNHLY and CDR2 FYNNEI.

V gene TRBV5-4 combines with J gene TRBJ1-2; 11 bases align to TRBD1. The CDR3 runs 15 residues. V was pared by 3 bases and J by 5 bases, with 6 bases of the junction left unmatched. Looked up from germline, CDR1 is SGHNT and CDR2 is YYREEE (reference sequence). The CDR3 sequence: CASSWDRGGVYGYTF. For the CDR3, the DNA is TGTGCCAGCAGCTGGGACAGGGGGGGGGTGTATGGCTACACCTTC.

This clone came up a few times. The chain joins TRBV11-2 to TRBJ2-1; tentative D call: TRBD2 (5 bases). Trimming took 2 bases from V and 10 from J, leaving 6 bases between them. The CDR3 spans 11 residues. Germline V lookup: CDR1 SGHAT, CDR2 FQNNGV. The CDR3 DNA follows: TGTGCCAGCAGCTTAACGGGGGAGCAGTTCTTC. This encodes CASSLTGEQFF.

The chain recombines TRBV2 with TRBJ1-1; D might be TRBD1 (6 bases). The CDR3 sequence is 13 residues long. Trimming took off 4 bases at V and 4 bases at J, with 10 bases between the two ends. In germline, CDR1 is SNHLY, CDR2 FYNNEI. The CDR3 loop reads CASSVGAGTEAFF. In DNA, the CDR3 is TGTGCCAGCAGTGTGGGGGCTGGCACTGAAGCTTTCTTT. Looking up the rest from reference TRBV2 and TRBJ1-1 gives the full variable domain: EPEVTQTPSHQVTQMGQEVILRCVPISNHLYFYWYRQILGQKVEFLVSFYNNEISEKSEIFDDQFSVERPDGSNFTLKIRSTKLEDSAMYFCASSVGAGTEAFFGQGTRLTVV.

A word on this clone: Relative to the germline gene, one junction end is altered; a read error may explain this. The chain couples TRBV25-1 to TRBJ2-1; no reliable D call. This CDR3 has 11 amino acids. Germline-derived CDR1 and CDR2 are MGHDK and SYGVNS. Here the CDR3 reads CASSHSSPRIF. The DNA of the CDR3 is TGTGCCAGCAGTCACTCGTCCCCTAGGATCTTC.

The chain is built from TRBV2 and TRBJ2-5, with D possibly being TRBD2 (6 bases). V dropped 3 bases and J dropped 4 bases, with 12 bases sitting between them. The CDR3 has 14 amino acids. Germline V CDR1 and CDR2: SNHLY, FYNNEI. In DNA form, the CDR3 reads TGTGCCAGCAGTGAGCGGAGGGGTCTAGAGACCCAGTACTTC. Translation gives CASSERRGLETQYF.

This clone was seen a few times. V and J are TRBV20-1 and TRBJ2-1; D is perhaps TRBD2 (6 bases). Per the germline V gene, CDR1 is DFQATT and CDR2 is SNEGSKA (reference sequence). The CDR3 spans 11 residues. V lost 6 bases, J lost 9 bases, and 12 bases lay in between. CDR3 sequence (DNA): TGCAGTGCAGCCACCGGGGGTGAGCAGTTCTTC. Translating gives CSAATGGEQFF.